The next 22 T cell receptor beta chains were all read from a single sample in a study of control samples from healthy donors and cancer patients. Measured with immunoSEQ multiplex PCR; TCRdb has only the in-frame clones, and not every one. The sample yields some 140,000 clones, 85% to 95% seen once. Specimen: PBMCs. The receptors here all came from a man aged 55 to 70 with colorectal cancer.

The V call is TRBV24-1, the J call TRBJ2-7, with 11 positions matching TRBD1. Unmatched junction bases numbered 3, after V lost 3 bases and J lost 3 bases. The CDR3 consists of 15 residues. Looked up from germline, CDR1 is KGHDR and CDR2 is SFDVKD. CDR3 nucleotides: TGTGCCACCAGTGATCGGGGACAGGGGGTCTACGAGCAGTACTTC. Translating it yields CATSDRGQGVYEQYF.

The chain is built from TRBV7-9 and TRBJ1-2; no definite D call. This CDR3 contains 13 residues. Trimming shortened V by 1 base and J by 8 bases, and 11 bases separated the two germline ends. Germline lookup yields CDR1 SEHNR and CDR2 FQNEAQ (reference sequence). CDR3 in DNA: TGTGCCAGCAGCTTAGATGGGTTGCGGGGCTACACCTTC. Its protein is CASSLDGLRGYTF.

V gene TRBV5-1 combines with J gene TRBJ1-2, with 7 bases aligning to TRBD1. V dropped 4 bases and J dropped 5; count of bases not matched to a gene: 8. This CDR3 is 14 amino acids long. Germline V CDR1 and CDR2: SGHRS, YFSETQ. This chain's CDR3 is CASSPETGKYGYTF. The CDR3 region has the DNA TGCGCCAGCAGCCCAGAGACAGGGAAATATGGCTACACCTTC.

The CDR3 region is CASSQTGTANEKLFF. Here the CDR3 DNA reads TGTGCCAGCAGCCAAACCGGGACAGCTAATGAAAAACTGTTTTTT. The chain has TRBV3-1 (or the pseudogene TRBV3-2) and TRBJ1-4; 7 nucleotides line up with TRBD1. Germline CDR1 reads LGHDT; CDR2 reads YNNKEL (reference sequence). The CDR3 totals 15 residues. V was clipped by 2 bases and J by 3 bases; unmatched bases: 3.

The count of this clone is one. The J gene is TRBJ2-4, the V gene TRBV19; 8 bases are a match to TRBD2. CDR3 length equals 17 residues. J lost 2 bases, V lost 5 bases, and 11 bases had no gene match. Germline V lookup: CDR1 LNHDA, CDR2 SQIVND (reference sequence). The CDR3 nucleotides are TGTGCCAGTAGTCCCCGGGGGGGGGAGGTTTCCAAAAACATTCAGTACTTC. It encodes CASSPRGGEVSKNIQYF.

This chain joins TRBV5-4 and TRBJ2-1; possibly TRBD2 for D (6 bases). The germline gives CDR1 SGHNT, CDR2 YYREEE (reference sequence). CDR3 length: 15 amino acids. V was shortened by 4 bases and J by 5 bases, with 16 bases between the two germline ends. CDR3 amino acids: CASSRRRVADNEQFF. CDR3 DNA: TGTGCCAGCAGCCGTCGGCGGGTAGCGGACAATGAGCAGTTCTTC.

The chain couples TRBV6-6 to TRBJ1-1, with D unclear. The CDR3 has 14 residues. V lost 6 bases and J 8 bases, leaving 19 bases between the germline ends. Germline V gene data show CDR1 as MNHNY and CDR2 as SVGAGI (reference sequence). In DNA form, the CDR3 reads TGTGCCAGCAGCCAAGGGAGCGGAAGAACGGAAGCTTTCTTT. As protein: CASSQGSGRTEAFF.

CDR3 region: CASSEYGSTDTQYF. DNA for the CDR3: TGCGCCAGCAGTGAGTATGGCTCCACAGATACGCAGTATTTT. The gene calls are TRBV10-2 and TRBJ2-3; D remains unclear. The germline V gene encodes CDR1 WSHSY and CDR2 SAAADI. The CDR3 loop spans 14 amino acids. Trimming removed 1 base from V and 2 bases from J, with 7 bases in between.

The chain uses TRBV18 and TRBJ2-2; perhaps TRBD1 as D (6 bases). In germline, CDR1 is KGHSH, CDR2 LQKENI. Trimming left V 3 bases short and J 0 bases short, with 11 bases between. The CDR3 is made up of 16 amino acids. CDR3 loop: CASSPWDISNTGELFF. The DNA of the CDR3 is TGTGCCAGCTCACCCTGGGACATCTCGAACACCGGGGAGCTGTTTTTT.

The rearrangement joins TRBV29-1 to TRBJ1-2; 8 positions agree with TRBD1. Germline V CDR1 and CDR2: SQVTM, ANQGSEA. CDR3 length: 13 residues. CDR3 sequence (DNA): TGCATCGCCTCGACAGGGGCGGACTATGGCTACACCTTC. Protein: CIASTGADYGYTF.

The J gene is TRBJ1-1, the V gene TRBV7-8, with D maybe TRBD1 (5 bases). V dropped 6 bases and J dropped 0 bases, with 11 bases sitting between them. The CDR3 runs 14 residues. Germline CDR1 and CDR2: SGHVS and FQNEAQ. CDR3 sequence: CASRQTVLNTEAFF. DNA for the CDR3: TGTGCCAGCAGACAGACAGTTCTGAACACTGAAGCTTTCTTT.

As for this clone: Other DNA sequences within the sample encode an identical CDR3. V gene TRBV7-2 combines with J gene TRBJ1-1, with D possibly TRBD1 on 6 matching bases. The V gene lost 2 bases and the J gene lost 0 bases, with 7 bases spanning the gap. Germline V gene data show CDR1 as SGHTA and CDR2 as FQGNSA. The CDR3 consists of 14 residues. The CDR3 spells CASSLTGMNTEAFF. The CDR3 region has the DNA TGTGCCAGCAGCTTAACAGGGATGAACACTGAAGCTTTCTTT.

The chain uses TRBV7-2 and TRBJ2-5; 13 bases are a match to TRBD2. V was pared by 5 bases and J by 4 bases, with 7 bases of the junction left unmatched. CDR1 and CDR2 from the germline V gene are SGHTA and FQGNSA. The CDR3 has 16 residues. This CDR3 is CASSPTSGGARETQYF. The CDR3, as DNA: TGTGCCAGCAGCCCAACTAGCGGGGGGGCCCGAGAGACCCAGTACTTC.

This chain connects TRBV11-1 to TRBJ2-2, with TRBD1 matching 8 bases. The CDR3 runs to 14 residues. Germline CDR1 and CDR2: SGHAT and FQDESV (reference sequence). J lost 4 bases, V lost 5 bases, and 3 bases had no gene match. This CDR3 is CASSQDRATGELFF. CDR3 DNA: TGTGCCAGCAGCCAGGACAGGGCCACCGGGGAGCTGTTTTTT.

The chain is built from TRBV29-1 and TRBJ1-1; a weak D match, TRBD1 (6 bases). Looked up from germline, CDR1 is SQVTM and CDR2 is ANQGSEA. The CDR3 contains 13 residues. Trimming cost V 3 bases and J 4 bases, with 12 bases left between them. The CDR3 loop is CSVEPGASTEAFF. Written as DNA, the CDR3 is TGCAGCGTTGAGCCGGGGGCGAGCACTGAAGCTTTCTTT.

The CDR3 DNA is TGTGCCAGCTCACCGACAGGGACCACTGAAGCTTTCTTT. This encodes CASSPTGTTEAFF. The chain links TRBV18 to TRBJ1-1; 7 bases line up with TRBD1. The V and J ends lost 3 bases and 4 bases, in that order; junction bases with no gene match: 2. The CDR3 totals 13 residues. Germline V gene data show CDR1 as KGHSH and CDR2 as LQKENI.

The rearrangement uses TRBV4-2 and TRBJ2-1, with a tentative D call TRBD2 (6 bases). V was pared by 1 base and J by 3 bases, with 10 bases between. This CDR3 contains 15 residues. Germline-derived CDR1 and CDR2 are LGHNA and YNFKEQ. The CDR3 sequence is CASSQGVADYNEQFF. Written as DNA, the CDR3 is TGTGCCAGCAGCCAAGGGGTAGCGGACTACAATGAGCAGTTCTTC.

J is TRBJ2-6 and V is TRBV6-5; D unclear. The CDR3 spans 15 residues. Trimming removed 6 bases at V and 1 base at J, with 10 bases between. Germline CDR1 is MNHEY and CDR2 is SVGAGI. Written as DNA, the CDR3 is TGTGCCAGCAGCCCGGAACAGTCTGGGGCCAACGTCCTGACTTTC. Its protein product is CASSPEQSGANVLTF.

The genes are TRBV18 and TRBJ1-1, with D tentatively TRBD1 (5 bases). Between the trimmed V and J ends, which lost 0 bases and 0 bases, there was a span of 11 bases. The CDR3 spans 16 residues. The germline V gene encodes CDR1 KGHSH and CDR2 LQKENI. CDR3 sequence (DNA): TGTGCCAGCTCACCACCCTCGGGACGGTTGAACACTGAAGCTTTCTTT. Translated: CASSPPSGRLNTEAFF.

For the CDR3, the DNA is TGTGCCAGCAGCTTAGTAGCAGGGCCCGGTTGGGGAAACACCATATATTTT. This gives the protein CASSLVAGPGWGNTIYF. The chain links TRBV7-2 to TRBJ1-3, with D perhaps TRBD1 (5 bases). Germline V CDR1 and CDR2: SGHTA, FQGNSA. Trimming removed 1 base at V and 4 bases at J, with 17 bases between. The CDR3 runs to 17 residues.

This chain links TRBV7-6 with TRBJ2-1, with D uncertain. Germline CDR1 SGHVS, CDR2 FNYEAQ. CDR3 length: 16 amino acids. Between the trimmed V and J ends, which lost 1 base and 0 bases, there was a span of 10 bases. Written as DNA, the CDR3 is TGTGCCAGCAGCTTAGTTCCCCGCGGCTCCTACAATGAGCAGTTCTTC. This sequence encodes CASSLVPRGSYNEQFF.

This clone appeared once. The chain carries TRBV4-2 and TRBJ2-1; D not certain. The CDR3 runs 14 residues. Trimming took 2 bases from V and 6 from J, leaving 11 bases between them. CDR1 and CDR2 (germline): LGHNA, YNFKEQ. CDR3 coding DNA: TGTGCCAGCAGCCAACACCCGACCGGCAATGAGCAGTTCTTC. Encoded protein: CASSQHPTGNEQFF.